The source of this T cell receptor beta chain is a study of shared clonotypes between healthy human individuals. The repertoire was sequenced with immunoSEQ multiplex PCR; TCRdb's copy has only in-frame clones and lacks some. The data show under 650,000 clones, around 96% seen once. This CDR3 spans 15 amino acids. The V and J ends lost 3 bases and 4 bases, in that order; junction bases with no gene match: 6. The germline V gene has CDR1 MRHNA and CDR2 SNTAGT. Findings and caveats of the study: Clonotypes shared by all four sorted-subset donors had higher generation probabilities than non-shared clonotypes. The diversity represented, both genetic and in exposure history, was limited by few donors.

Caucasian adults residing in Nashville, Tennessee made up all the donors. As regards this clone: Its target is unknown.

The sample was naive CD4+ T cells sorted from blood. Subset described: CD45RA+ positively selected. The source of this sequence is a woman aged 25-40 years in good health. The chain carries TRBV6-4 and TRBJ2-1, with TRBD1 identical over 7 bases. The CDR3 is CASSENPTGYNEQFF. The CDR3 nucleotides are TGTGCCAGCAGTGAAAACCCGACAGGGTACAATGAGCAGTTCTTC.